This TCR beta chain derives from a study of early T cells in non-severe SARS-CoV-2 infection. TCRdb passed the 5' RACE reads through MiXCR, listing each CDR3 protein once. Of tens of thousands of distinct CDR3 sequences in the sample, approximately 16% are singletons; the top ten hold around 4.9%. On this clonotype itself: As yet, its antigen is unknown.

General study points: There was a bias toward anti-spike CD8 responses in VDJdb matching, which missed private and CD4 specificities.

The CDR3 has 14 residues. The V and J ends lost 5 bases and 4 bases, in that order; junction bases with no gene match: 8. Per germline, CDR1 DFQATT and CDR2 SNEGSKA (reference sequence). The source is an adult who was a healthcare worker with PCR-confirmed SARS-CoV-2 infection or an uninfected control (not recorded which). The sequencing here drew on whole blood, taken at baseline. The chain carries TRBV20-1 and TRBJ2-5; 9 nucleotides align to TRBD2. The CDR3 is CSALSGGDGETQYF. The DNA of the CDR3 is TGCAGTGCTCTTAGCGGGGGAGATGGAGAGACCCAGTACTTC.